The rows below give T cell receptor beta chains drawn from one sample of a study of CD8 T cells in ankylosing spondylitis. TCRdb re-called the 5' RACE reads through MiXCR, storing one row per CDR3 protein. The sample lists 700,000 to 1,000,000 distinct CDR3 sequences, 10% to 15% occurring once. The sample was blood, either unsorted or a sorted T cell fraction (not recorded which). The receptors originated from a male donor with ankylosing spondylitis. CDR3s include the opening cysteine and the closing phenylalanine or tryptophan. A D gene is named only where the DNA matches it firmly. Expanded clones get a size class; other rows say once, few or many, or leave the size out.

CDR3 protein: CASRRQGVYEQYF
CDR3 DNA: TGTGCCAGCAGGAGACAAGGGGTCTACGAGCAGTACTTC
V gene: TRBV6-6
J gene: TRBJ2-7
CDR3 length: 13
D gene: -
clone size: few

CDR3 protein: CAGTGFRTDTQYF
CDR3 DNA: TGTGCCGGGACAGGGTTTAGGACAGATACGCAGTATTTT
V gene: TRBV21-1
J gene: TRBJ2-3
CDR3 length: 13
D gene: -
clone size: few

CDR3 protein: CASSLVTANPNYGYTF
CDR3 DNA: TGTGCCAGCAGCTTAGTCACAGCTAACCCTAACTATGGCTACACCTTC
V gene: TRBV7-2
J gene: TRBJ1-2
CDR3 length: 16
D gene: -
clone size: few

CDR3 protein: CASSGGGEQYF
CDR3 DNA: TGTGCCAGCAGTGGCGGGGGGGAGCAGTACTTC
V gene: TRBV7-9
J gene: TRBJ2-7
CDR3 length: 11
D gene: TRBD2
clone size: many

CDR3 protein: CASSQGRQGATNEKLFF
CDR3 DNA: TGCGCCAGCAGCCAAGGAAGACAGGGGGCTACTAATGAAAAACTGTTTTTT
V gene: TRBV4-1
J gene: TRBJ1-4
CDR3 length: 17
D gene: TRBD1
clone size: many

CDR3 protein: CASRLASPSYGYTF
CDR3 DNA: TGTGCAAGTCGCTTAGCGTCCCCAAGCTATGGCTACACCTTC
V gene: TRBV12-2
J gene: TRBJ1-2
CDR3 length: 14
D gene: -
clone size: -

CDR3 protein: CASSFKGYGYTF
CDR3 DNA: TGTGCCAGCAGCTTTAAGGGATATGGCTACACCTTC
V gene: TRBV5-6
J gene: TRBJ1-2
CDR3 length: 12
D gene: -
clone size: -

CDR3 protein: CSARGDGSYGYTF
CDR3 DNA: TGCAGTGCTAGGGGGGACGGGAGCTATGGCTACACCTTC
V gene: TRBV20-1
J gene: TRBJ1-2
CDR3 length: 13
D gene: -
clone size: -

CDR3 protein: CASSWTSGTNTGELFF
CDR3 DNA: TGTGCCAGCTCCTGGACTAGCGGGACGAACACCGGGGAGCTGTTTTTT
V gene: TRBV18
J gene: TRBJ2-2
CDR3 length: 16
D gene: TRBD2
clone size: -

CDR3 protein: CASSRYTGLAETQYF
CDR3 DNA: TGCGCCAGCAGCCGCTATACAGGGCTTGCAGAGACCCAGTACTTC
V gene: TRBV5-1
J gene: TRBJ2-5
CDR3 length: 15
D gene: -
clone size: -

CDR3 protein: CASLPRDKENSNQPQHF
CDR3 DNA: TGCGCCAGCTTACCCCGGGACAAAGAAAATAGCAATCAGCCCCAGCATTTT
V gene: TRBV5-1
J gene: TRBJ1-5
CDR3 length: 17
D gene: -
clone size: few

CDR3 protein: CASRGGLNTGELFF
CDR3 DNA: TGCGCCAGCCGAGGGGGGCTGAACACCGGGGAGCTGTTTTTT
V gene: TRBV5-1
J gene: TRBJ2-2
CDR3 length: 14
D gene: -
clone size: few

CDR3 protein: CSARVFYGDYGYTF
CDR3 DNA: TGCAGTGCTAGAGTTTTCTACGGAGACTATGGCTACACCTTC
V gene: TRBV20-1
J gene: TRBJ1-2
CDR3 length: 14
D gene: -
clone size: few

CDR3 protein: CASRRGPFSEEKLFF
CDR3 DNA: TGCGCCAGCAGACGAGGACCATTCAGTGAGGAAAAACTGTTTTTT
V gene: TRBV4-1
J gene: TRBJ1-4
CDR3 length: 15
D gene: -
clone size: few

CDR3 protein: CSARGTGKEQYF
CDR3 DNA: TGCAGTGCACGAGGGACAGGGAAGGAGCAGTACTTC
V gene: TRBV20-1
J gene: TRBJ2-7
CDR3 length: 12
D gene: TRBD1
clone size: few

CDR3 protein: CSLLEGPKETQYF
CDR3 DNA: TGCAGCCTCCTCGAAGGGCCGAAAGAGACCCAGTACTTC
V gene: TRBV29-1
J gene: TRBJ2-5
CDR3 length: 13
D gene: -
clone size: -

CDR3 protein: CASSSMKGAGNTIYF
CDR3 DNA: TGTGCCAGCAGCTCCATGAAGGGGGCTGGAAACACCATATATTTT
V gene: TRBV7-2
J gene: TRBJ1-3
CDR3 length: 15
D gene: -
clone size: -

CDR3 protein: CASSDPEYSPLHF
CDR3 DNA: TGTGCCAGCAGTGACCCGGAGTATTCACCCCTCCACTTT
V gene: TRBV6-2/TRBV6-3
J gene: TRBJ1-6
CDR3 length: 13
D gene: -
clone size: -

CDR3 protein: CSAGSGGRSEKLFF
CDR3 DNA: TGCAGTGCGGGTTCAGGGGGACGAAGTGAAAAACTGTTTTTT
V gene: TRBV20-1
J gene: TRBJ1-4
CDR3 length: 14
D gene: TRBD1
clone size: few

CDR3 protein: CASSPETSGYNEQFF
CDR3 DNA: TGCGCCAGCAGCCCGGAGACTAGCGGATACAATGAGCAGTTCTTC
V gene: TRBV5-1
J gene: TRBJ2-1
CDR3 length: 15
D gene: TRBD2
clone size: few

CDR3 protein: CASSQSGVNYGYTF
CDR3 DNA: TGTGCCAGCAGCCAGTCGGGGGTAAACTATGGCTACACCTTC
V gene: TRBV28
J gene: TRBJ1-2
CDR3 length: 14
D gene: -
clone size: -

CDR3 protein: CASSLAEPDGYTF
CDR3 DNA: TGTGCCAGCAGCTTAGCGGAGCCAGATGGCTACACCTTC
V gene: TRBV7-8
J gene: TRBJ1-2
CDR3 length: 13
D gene: -
clone size: -

CDR3 protein: CATSDGGPYTEAFF
CDR3 DNA: TGTGCCACCAGTGACGGGGGCCCGTACACTGAAGCTTTCTTT
V gene: TRBV24-1
J gene: TRBJ1-1
CDR3 length: 14
D gene: -
clone size: few

CDR3 protein: CASSLYQDTQYF
CDR3 DNA: TGTGCCAGCAGTTTGTACCAGGATACGCAGTATTTT
V gene: TRBV7-9
J gene: TRBJ2-3
CDR3 length: 12
D gene: -
clone size: once

CDR3 protein: CASSLDPLGHNEQFF
CDR3 DNA: TGTGCCAGCAGCTTAGATCCCTTGGGGCACAATGAGCAGTTCTTC
V gene: TRBV7-2
J gene: TRBJ2-1
CDR3 length: 15
D gene: -
clone size: many

CDR3 protein: CASSKPGRAYEQYF
CDR3 DNA: TGTGCCAGCAGCAAGCCGGGCCGCGCATACGAGCAGTACTTC
V gene: TRBV6-1
J gene: TRBJ2-7
CDR3 length: 14
D gene: -
clone size: -

CDR3 protein: CASSPGTGVFQPQHF
CDR3 DNA: TGTGCCAGCAGCCCCGGGACAGGGGTGTTTCAGCCCCAGCATTTT
V gene: TRBV7-6
J gene: TRBJ1-5
CDR3 length: 15
D gene: TRBD1
clone size: -

CDR3 protein: CASNLRTGRTGELFF
CDR3 DNA: TGTGCCAGCAACCTAAGGACAGGGAGAACCGGGGAGCTGTTTTTT
V gene: TRBV11-2
J gene: TRBJ2-2
CDR3 length: 15
D gene: TRBD1
clone size: few

CDR3 protein: CASSLGHPNYGYTF
CDR3 DNA: TGCGCCAGCAGCTTGGGACACCCTAACTATGGCTACACCTTC
V gene: TRBV5-1
J gene: TRBJ1-2
CDR3 length: 14
D gene: -
clone size: few

CDR3 protein: CASSARMNTEAFF
CDR3 DNA: TGTGCCAGCAGCGCAAGAATGAACACTGAAGCTTTCTTT
V gene: TRBV7-2
J gene: TRBJ1-1
CDR3 length: 13
D gene: -
clone size: few

CDR3 protein: CSAIKQGGSPLHF
CDR3 DNA: TGCAGTGCTATTAAACAGGGCGGTTCACCCCTCCACTTT
V gene: TRBV20-1
J gene: TRBJ1-6
CDR3 length: 13
D gene: -
clone size: -